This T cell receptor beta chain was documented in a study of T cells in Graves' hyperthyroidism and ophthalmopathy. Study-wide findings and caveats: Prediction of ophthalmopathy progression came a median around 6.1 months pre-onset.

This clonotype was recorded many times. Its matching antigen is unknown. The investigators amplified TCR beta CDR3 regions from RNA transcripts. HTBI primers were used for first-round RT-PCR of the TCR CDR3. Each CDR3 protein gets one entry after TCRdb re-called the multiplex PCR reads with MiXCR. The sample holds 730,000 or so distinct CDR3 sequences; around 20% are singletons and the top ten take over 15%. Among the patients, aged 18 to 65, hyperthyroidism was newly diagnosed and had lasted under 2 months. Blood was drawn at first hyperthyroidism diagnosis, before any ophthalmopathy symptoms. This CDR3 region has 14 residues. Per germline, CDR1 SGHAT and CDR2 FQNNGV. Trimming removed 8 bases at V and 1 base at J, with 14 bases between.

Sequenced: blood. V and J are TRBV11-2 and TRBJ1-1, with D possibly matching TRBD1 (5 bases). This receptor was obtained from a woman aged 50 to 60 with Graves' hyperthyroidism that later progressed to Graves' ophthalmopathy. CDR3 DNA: TGTGCCAGCTCCCCAGGGCTGGGGAACACTGAAGCTTTCTTT. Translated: CASSPGLGNTEAFF.